This T cell receptor beta chain was identified in a study of T cell responses to AZD1222 COVID-19 vaccine. Comments on this clone: Its antigen is not identified.

Measured with immunoSEQ multiplex PCR; TCRdb has only the in-frame clones, and not every one. This sample has 140,000 or so clones, with just under 95% found just once. V shed 6 bases and J 6 bases; nucleotides not matched to a gene: 3. The CDR3 extends over 13 amino acids. CDR1 and CDR2 (germline): MNHEY, SVGAGI. Study-wide points: It was only a handful of AZD1222 recipients who were seropositive at baseline.

This chain joins TRBV6-5 and TRBJ2-7; 12 bases map to TRBD2. The TCR comes from an adult who had recovered from COVID-19. Sequencing used peripheral blood, obtained after recovery from COVID-19. CDR3 sequence reads: CASRRLAGVEQYF. CDR3 DNA sequence: TGTGCCAGCAGGAGACTAGCGGGAGTCGAGCAGTACTTC.